One and the same sample provided the 24 T cell receptor beta chains below, sequenced in a study of shared T cell receptors in the human thymus. Generated by immunoSEQ multiplex PCR, the TCRdb table keeps only in-frame clones and is missing some. The profile shows more than 550,000 clones, around 87% of them singletons. These data were also filed under a second study, of human thymus T cells.

The sample consisted of thymocytes. These receptor sequences come from a boy in the first two years of life with a congenital heart defect.

This rearrangement joins TRBV29-1 to TRBJ2-4, with a tentative D call TRBD1 (5 bases). The CDR3 is made up of 12 amino acids. CDR1 and CDR2 from the germline V gene are SQVTM and ANQGSEA. V was clipped by 6 bases and J by 7 bases, with 13 bases between them. This CDR3 is CSVSLGLNIQYF. The CDR3 DNA reads TGCAGCGTGAGCCTGGGGCTGAACATTCAGTACTTC.

This clone was seen a single time. The CDR3 spells CASSSTMGRGYTDTQYF. CDR3 sequence (DNA): TGTGCCAGCAGCTCTACGATGGGGCGGGGATACACAGATACGCAGTATTTT. The chain has TRBV28 and TRBJ2-3, with D possibly TRBD2 on 6 matching bases. With 6 bases removed from V and 2 bases from J, the gap between germline ends came to 21 bases. This CDR3 region has 17 residues. CDR1 MDHEN and CDR2 SYDVKM come from the germline V gene.

The chain links TRBV29-1 to TRBJ1-3, with 10 bases that match TRBD1. Germline loops: CDR1 SQVTM, CDR2 ANQGSEA. J was trimmed by 5 bases and V by 6 bases; bases with no gene match: 4. CDR3 length: 13 amino acids. The CDR3 nucleotides are TGCAGCGTCTCGGGACAGGGGAGAAACACCATATATTTT. This translates into CSVSGQGRNTIYF. Drawing the rest from reference TRBV29-1 and TRBJ1-3, the complete variable domain is SAVISQKPSRDICQRGTSLTIQCQVDSQVTMMFWYRQQPGQSLTLIATANQGSEATYESGFVIDKFPISRPNLTFSTLTVSNMSPEDSSIYLCSVSGQGRNTIYFGEGSWLTVV.

The J gene is TRBJ2-7, the V gene TRBV7-9; TRBD1 agrees at 7 bases. Trimming removed 5 bases from V and 3 bases from J; junction bases left unmatched: 4. Germline CDR1 reads SEHNR; CDR2 reads FQNEAQ (reference sequence). The CDR3 loop spans 13 amino acids. The CDR3 reads CASSTRTGYEQYF. As DNA, the CDR3 is TGTGCCAGCAGCACCCGGACAGGCTACGAGCAGTACTTC.

This rearrangement joins TRBV12-5 to TRBJ2-7; 9 bases map to TRBD2. J gave up 3 bases and V 4 bases, and 7 bases lay outside the gene matches. The CDR3 consists of 15 residues. CDR1 is LGHNT, CDR2 FRNRAP, per germline. CDR3 sequence reads: CASGSSSGNHYEQYF. CDR3 nucleotide sequence: TGTGCTAGTGGTTCCTCTAGCGGGAACCACTACGAGCAGTACTTC.

V is TRBV19 and J is TRBJ1-5; possibly TRBD1 for D (6 bases). CDR1 and CDR2 from the germline V gene are LNHDA and SQIVND (reference sequence). This CDR3 has 15 amino acids. Trimming cost V 6 bases and J 5 bases, with 17 bases left between them. This CDR3 reads CASSYSGQRYQPQHF. DNA for the CDR3: TGTGCCAGTAGCTACAGCGGACAGAGATATCAGCCCCAGCATTTT.

CDR3 region: CASSIEAEDQPQHF. CDR3 coding DNA: TGTGCCAGTAGTATAGAGGCGGAAGATCAGCCCCAGCATTTT. The chain combines TRBV19 with TRBJ1-5, with D hard to call. The CDR3 extends over 14 amino acids. Trimming took 0 bases from V and 5 from J, leaving 8 bases between them. Germline CDR1 reads LNHDA; CDR2 reads SQIVND (reference sequence).

The chain is built from TRBV29-1 and TRBJ2-5, with 8 nucleotides matching TRBD2. Germline V gives CDR1 SQVTM, CDR2 ANQGSEA. The CDR3 totals 14 residues. Trimming at V came to 2 bases and at J to 7 bases, leaving 9 bases not matched to a gene. CDR3 in amino acids: CSVEWSGGEGTQYF. The CDR3 bases are TGCAGCGTTGAATGGAGCGGGGGTGAAGGGACCCAGTACTTC.

This clone was recorded only once. The chain joins TRBV6-1 to TRBJ1-6, with 11 positions matching TRBD1. This CDR3 contains 18 residues. Trimming took 0 bases from V and 3 from J; bases not matched to a gene: 4. CDR1 and CDR2 from the germline V gene are MNHNS and SASEGT. The CDR3, as DNA: TGTGCCAGCAGTGAAGCGGACAGGGGGCCGCTCTATAATTCACCCCTCCACTTT. As protein: CASSEADRGPLYNSPLHF.

The chain is built from TRBV4-3 and TRBJ2-1; tentatively, D is TRBD1 (6 bases). This CDR3 has 15 residues. Trimming stripped 0 bases from V and 5 bases from J, with 11 bases between. Germline assignment: CDR1 LGHNA and CDR2 YSLEER. The CDR3 spells CASSQDGQPHNEQFF. The CDR3 nucleotides are TGCGCCAGCAGCCAAGATGGACAGCCCCACAATGAGCAGTTCTTC.

The rearrangement joins TRBV4-3 to TRBJ2-6; tentative D call: TRBD2 (5 bases). Per the germline V gene, CDR1 is LGHNA and CDR2 is YSLEER. V lost 0 bases and J 0 bases, leaving 18 bases between the germline ends. CDR3 size: 20 residues. CDR3 nucleotide sequence: TGCGCCAGCAGCCAAGAGACTAAATTGGTTCCCTGCTCTGGGGCCAACGTCCTGACTTTC. The encoded protein is CASSQETKLVPCSGANVLTF.

The chain carries TRBV7-9 and TRBJ1-1, with D maybe TRBD1 (5 bases). Germline V gene lookup returns CDR1 SEHNR and CDR2 FQNEAQ (reference sequence). The length of the CDR3 is 13 residues. The ends were cut back, 5 bases at V and 3 bases at J, with 10 bases in the middle. The CDR3 DNA reads as TGTGCCAGCAGCCGGGGGGGGGACACTGAAGCTTTCTTT. It is translated as CASSRGGDTEAFF.

The rearrangement uses TRBV28 and TRBJ1-5, with no clear D. Germline loops: CDR1 MDHEN, CDR2 SYDVKM. With 2 bases removed from V and 0 bases from J, the gap between germline ends came to 14 bases. This CDR3 contains 17 residues. CDR3 DNA: TGTGCCAGCAGTTTAGAGGGTGAAAGGGCTAGCAATCAGCCCCAGCATTTT. Translation gives CASSLEGERASNQPQHF.

The chain has TRBV5-6 and TRBJ2-7; 8 bases map to TRBD2. V dropped 1 base and J dropped 5; count of bases not matched to a gene: 8. This CDR3 region has 15 residues. Germline V gene lookup returns CDR1 SGHDT and CDR2 YYEEEE. The CDR3 loop reads CASSLSSAAGDEQYF. CDR3 DNA sequence: TGTGCCAGCAGCTTGAGTTCCGCAGCGGGGGACGAGCAGTACTTC. Full variable domain (outside the CDR3, taken from reference TRBV5-6 and TRBJ2-7): DAGVTQSPTHLIKTRGQQVTLRCSPKSGHDTVSWYQQALGQGPQFIFQYYEEEERQRGNFPDRFSGHQFPNYSSELNVNALLLGDSALYLCASSLSSAAGDEQYFGPGTRLTVT.

This sequence joins TRBV30 and TRBJ1-2; 7 bases agree with TRBD1. CDR1 and CDR2 (germline): GTSNPN, SVGIG (reference sequence). J gave up 6 bases and V 4 bases, and 14 bases lay outside the gene matches. The CDR3 runs 15 residues. The CDR3 DNA reads as TGTGCCTGGATCTCGGGACAGTCTCGAGAGGATGGCTACACCTTC. It yields the protein CAWISGQSREDGYTF.

This clone turned up a few times. This chain joins TRBV18 and TRBJ2-7; D is perhaps TRBD2 (6 bases). The CDR3 is made up of 14 amino acids. CDR1 is KGHSH, CDR2 LQKENI, per germline. Between the trimmed V and J ends, which lost 1 base and 5 bases, there was a span of 12 bases. The CDR3 bases are TGTGCCAGCTCACCACATGGGGAGGAACACGAGCAGTACTTC. Its protein is CASSPHGEEHEQYF.

About this clone: One end of the junction varies from germline; a read error may be responsible. J is TRBJ1-1 and V is TRBV5-1; 7 bases map to TRBD1. The germline V gene has CDR1 SGHRS and CDR2 YFSETQ. The CDR3 is 14 amino acids. DNA for the CDR3: TGCGCCAGCAGATTGGGACAGTGGAACACTGAAGCTTTCTTT. Protein sequence: CASRLGQWNTEAFF.

This chain links TRBV5-1 with TRBJ2-7; D is unclear. Germline-derived CDR1 and CDR2 are SGHRS and YFSETQ. Trimming took 0 bases from V and 0 from J, leaving 13 bases between them. This CDR3 spans 16 amino acids. CDR3 amino acids: CASSLDDLSGSYEQYF. CDR3 coding DNA: TGCGCCAGCAGCTTGGATGACCTCTCGGGCTCCTACGAGCAGTACTTC.

The chain has TRBV6-1 and TRBJ1-1, with D perhaps TRBD1 (6 bases). From germline, CDR1 is MNHNS and CDR2 SASEGT. The CDR3 runs to 14 residues. Trimming shortened V by 3 bases and J by 2 bases, and 10 bases separated the two germline ends. The CDR3 coding sequence is TGTGCCAGCAGTGATAAGGGGGTTAACACTGAAGCTTTCTTT. Its protein is CASSDKGVNTEAFF.

CDR3 amino acids: CASSQMGLAGAANTGELFF. Here the CDR3 DNA reads TGCGCCAGCAGCCAAATGGGACTAGCGGGGGCCGCGAACACCGGGGAGCTGTTTTTT. V gene TRBV4-1 combines with J gene TRBJ2-2, with 14 positions matching TRBD2. This CDR3 region has 19 residues. Germline lookup yields CDR1 MGHRA and CDR2 YSYEKL. V lost 2 bases, J lost 0 bases, and 5 bases stayed unmatched.

This clone was recorded only once. This chain uses TRBV27 with TRBJ2-7, with 9 bases aligning to TRBD1. The CDR3 is made up of 13 amino acids. The trim removed 5 bases at V and 5 bases at J, leaving 4 bases unmatched. Germline-derived CDR1 and CDR2 are MNHEY and SMNVEV (reference sequence). CDR3 sequence: CASSHRGHDEQYF. For the CDR3, the DNA is TGTGCCAGCAGTCACAGGGGGCATGACGAGCAGTACTTC.

The chain carries TRBV4-1 and TRBJ1-6; D ambiguous. Looked up from germline, CDR1 is MGHRA and CDR2 is YSYEKL. V lost 2 bases and J lost 9, with 11 bases in between. The CDR3 runs 14 residues. The CDR3 spells CASSQIDTLSPLHF. The CDR3, as DNA: TGCGCCAGCAGCCAAATAGATACTCTTTCACCCCTCCACTTT.

The chain uses TRBV4-1 and TRBJ2-7; 8 positions match TRBD1. Germline lookup yields CDR1 MGHRA and CDR2 YSYEKL. The V segment lost 2 bases and the J segment 0 bases; nucleotides outside the gene matches: 0. The CDR3 is 14 residues long. The chain's CDR3 is CASSQTGGSYEQYF. The CDR3 DNA is TGCGCCAGCAGCCAAACAGGGGGCTCCTACGAGCAGTACTTC.

A single count supports this clone. The chain has TRBV4-1 and TRBJ1-2, with D possibly matching TRBD1 (6 bases). Between the trimmed V and J ends, which lost 7 bases and 8 bases, there was a span of 20 bases. Germline CDR1 MGHRA, CDR2 YSYEKL. The CDR3 has 14 residues. The DNA for the CDR3 is TGCGCCAGCAACGCCCAGACAGGCAGGAAAGGCTACACCTTC. This encodes CASNAQTGRKGYTF.